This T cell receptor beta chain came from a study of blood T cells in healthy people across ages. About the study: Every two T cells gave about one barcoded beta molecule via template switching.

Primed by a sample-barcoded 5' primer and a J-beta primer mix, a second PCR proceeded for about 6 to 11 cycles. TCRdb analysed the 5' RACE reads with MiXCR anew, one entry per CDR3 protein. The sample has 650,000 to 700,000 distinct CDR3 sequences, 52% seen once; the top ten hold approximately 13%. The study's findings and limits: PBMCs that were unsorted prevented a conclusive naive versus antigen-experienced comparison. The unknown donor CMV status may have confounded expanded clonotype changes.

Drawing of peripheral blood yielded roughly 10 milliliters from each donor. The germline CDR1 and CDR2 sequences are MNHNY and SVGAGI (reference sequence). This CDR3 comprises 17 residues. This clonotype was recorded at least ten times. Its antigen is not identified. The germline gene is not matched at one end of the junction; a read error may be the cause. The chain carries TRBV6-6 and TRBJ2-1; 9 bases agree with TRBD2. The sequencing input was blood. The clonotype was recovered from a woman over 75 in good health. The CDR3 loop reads CASTYVSRPSGNHEQFF. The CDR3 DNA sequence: TGTGCCAGCACTTACGTGAGCAGGCCTAGCGGGAATCATGAGCAGTTCTTC.